What follows are 18 T cell receptor beta chains derived from one specimen sequenced in a study of OX40 agonist ivuxolimab in advanced cancers. Using immunoSEQ multiplex PCR, the repertoire was profiled, and TCRdb retains in-frame clones only, with some absent. Of approximately 17,000 clones in the sample, roughly 81% were seen once. Source: CD4+ or CD8+ T cells sorted from blood, taken in a trial of the OX40 agonist ivuxolimab. The receptors shown here come from an adult with an advanced solid tumor such as melanoma, head and neck, liver or kidney cancer.

The J gene is TRBJ2-5, the V gene TRBV7-2; D unclear. The DNA end lines up better with TRBJ2-7; the J call may be wrong. CDR3 size: 13 residues. Per the germline V gene, CDR1 is SGHTA and CDR2 is FQGNSA. CDR3: CASSLGTNYEQYF. The CDR3, as DNA: TGTGCCAGCAGCTTAGGCACTAACTACGAGCAGTACTTC.

The chain employs TRBV7-9 and TRBJ1-2, with unresolved D. Germline V gives CDR1 SEHNR, CDR2 FQNEAQ (reference sequence). Deletions cut 4 bases from V and 4 bases from J, with 1 base between. CDR3 length: 10 residues. CDR3 sequence reads: CASSSYGYTF. DNA for the CDR3: TGTGCCAGCAGCTCCTATGGCTACACCTTC.

The rearrangement joins TRBV19 to TRBJ2-2, with 7 bases lining up with TRBD2. Germline assignment: CDR1 LNHDA and CDR2 SQIVND (reference sequence). After removal of 6 bases from V and 6 bases from J, the junction contained 13 bases not matched to a gene. This CDR3 contains 16 residues. CDR3 nucleotide sequence: TGTGCCAGTAGCGAACCGGGACTAAGTTTCGCCGGGGAGCTGTTTTTT. Protein product: CASSEPGLSFAGELFF.

A single count supports this clone. The genes are TRBV27 and TRBJ2-1, with D perhaps TRBD2 (5 bases). CDR3 length: 14 residues. With 3 bases removed from V and 6 bases from J, the gap between germline ends came to 12 bases. CDR1 MNHEY and CDR2 SMNVEV come from the germline V gene (reference sequence). CDR3: CASSFVSEGNEQFF. In DNA form, the CDR3 reads TGTGCCAGCAGTTTCGTTAGCGAGGGCAATGAGCAGTTCTTC.

V is TRBV5-1 and J is TRBJ2-7, with D tentatively TRBD1 (6 bases). The CDR3 consists of 15 residues. From germline, CDR1 is SGHRS and CDR2 YFSETQ. Trimming removed 1 base at V and 2 bases at J, with 13 bases between. Here the CDR3 DNA reads TGCGCCAGCAGCTTGAACCCACAGGGTACCTACGAGCAGTACTTC. Encoded protein: CASSLNPQGTYEQYF. Complete variable domain (other parts from reference TRBV5-1 and TRBJ2-7): KAGVTQTPRYLIKTRGQQVTLSCSPISGHRSVSWYQQTPGQGLQFLFEYFSETQRNKGNFPGRFSGRQFSNSRSEMNVSTLELGDSALYLCASSLNPQGTYEQYFGPGTRLTVT.

CDR3 bases: TGTGCCAGCAGCCTGGACGGATCCTACGAGCAGTACTTC. This codes for CASSLDGSYEQYF. The J gene is TRBJ2-7, the V gene TRBV5-4; D unclear. This CDR3 region has 13 residues. Germline values: CDR1 SGHNT, CDR2 YYREEE (reference sequence). V was trimmed by 4 bases and J by 1 base, leaving 9 bases between them.

V gene TRBV5-6 combines with J gene TRBJ2-5; a possible D gene is TRBD1 (6 bases). The V gene lost 4 bases and the J gene lost 3 bases, with 19 bases spanning the gap. The CDR3 runs 16 residues. CDR1 SGHDT and CDR2 YYEEEE come from the germline V gene. The CDR3 DNA sequence: TGTGCCAGCAGCCCAGCACAAAATACAGGGAAAGAGACCCAGTACTTC. Protein: CASSPAQNTGKETQYF.

The chain recombines TRBV9 with TRBJ2-2; D not certain. CDR3 size: 12 residues. The V and J ends lost 2 bases and 6 bases respectively, with 5 bases between them. The germline V gene has CDR1 SGDLS and CDR2 YYNGEE. CDR3 loop: CASSVPPGELFF. For the CDR3, the DNA is TGTGCCAGCAGCGTTCCCCCCGGGGAGCTGTTTTTT.

This clone has just one count. V is TRBV7-9 and J is TRBJ2-1; TRBD2 aligns across 13 bases. V lost 5 bases to trimming and J lost 6 bases; unmatched junction nucleotides: 4. The CDR3 sequence is 15 residues long. The germline CDR1 and CDR2 sequences are SEHNR and FQNEAQ (reference sequence). CDR3 amino acids: CASSPLAGGPNEQFF. CDR3 DNA sequence: TGTGCCAGCAGCCCACTAGCGGGAGGGCCCAATGAGCAGTTCTTC.

This clone was found once. The genes are TRBV6-1 and TRBJ1-1; D gene uncertain. CDR3 length: 11 residues. Germline CDR1 and CDR2: MNHNS and SASEGT. With 10 bases removed from V and 1 base from J, the gap between germline ends came to 7 bases. The CDR3 sequence: CATTSNTEAFF. CDR3 DNA: TGTGCCACCACATCGAACACTGAAGCTTTCTTT.

The CDR3 nucleotides read TGTGCCAGCAGCTTGGGCCCTTCCCAAGAGACCCAGTACTTC. Its protein is CASSLGPSQETQYF. The V call is TRBV7-6, the J call TRBJ2-5; no definite D call. Per germline, CDR1 SGHVS and CDR2 FNYEAQ. V was clipped by 3 bases and J by 1 base, with 9 bases between them. CDR3 length: 14 residues.

This chain links TRBV4-1 with TRBJ2-1; 9 positions agree with TRBD1. The CDR3 spans 17 residues. Germline assignment: CDR1 MGHRA and CDR2 YSYEKL. V lost 3 bases and J lost 9; bases outside the gene matches: 15. CDR3 in DNA: TGCGCCAGCAGCCAGTTGGAAGGACAGGGGAATGGGGGTGAGCAGTTCTTC. Its protein is CASSQLEGQGNGGEQFF.

The V gene is TRBV19, the J gene TRBJ1-2; 11 bases align to TRBD1. The J segment lost 7 bases and the V segment lost 3 bases, leaving 7 bases of the junction unmatched. This CDR3 comprises 15 residues. Germline V gene data show CDR1 as LNHDA and CDR2 as SQIVND (reference sequence). The CDR3 DNA is TGTGCCAGTAGTATTTTTACCGGACAGGGGGCTGGCTACACCTTC. Protein: CASSIFTGQGAGYTF.

Comments on this clone: Likely a read error: the CDR3 ends without its conserved phenylalanine or tryptophan. The DNA is omitted, as the CDR3 cannot be located on it reliably, and the CDR3 follows TCRdb's listing. The chain employs TRBV27 and TRBJ2-7; the table gives TRBD2 as D, unverified against the DNA. CDR1 and CDR2 from the germline V gene are MNHEY and SMNVEV (reference sequence). The CDR3 comprises 12 residues, both ends counted. CDR3 loop: CASSPLSGGLVL.

This rearrangement joins TRBV6-6 to TRBJ1-1, with no clear D. The CDR3 totals 10 residues. Germline CDR1 and CDR2: MNHNY and SVGAGI (reference sequence). V lost 5 bases and J 7 bases, leaving 5 bases between the germline ends. Written as DNA, the CDR3 is TGTGCCAGCAGTCTTTATGAAGCTTTCTTT. Its protein is CASSLYEAFF.

This clone was found a few times. The chain has TRBV6-5 and TRBJ1-2, with D tentatively TRBD1 (6 bases). This CDR3 region has 14 residues. Trimming took off 6 bases at V and 2 bases at J, with 13 bases between the two ends. Per the germline V gene, CDR1 is MNHEY and CDR2 is SVGAGI. The CDR3 region has the DNA TGTGCCAGCAGCCCTGAGACAGGAAACTATGGCTACACCTTC. This translates into CASSPETGNYGYTF.

The V and J genes are TRBV7-9 and TRBJ1-2; D not certain. This CDR3 spans 14 amino acids. Deletions cut 5 bases from V and 6 bases from J, with 16 bases between. The germline V gene has CDR1 SEHNR and CDR2 FQNEAQ (reference sequence). CDR3 nucleotide sequence: TGTGCCAGCAGCCCTGACCCCTACGGAAATGGCTACACCTTC. It translates to CASSPDPYGNGYTF.

V usage is TRBV28 and J usage is TRBJ1-1; 10 bases line up with TRBD1. J gave up 5 bases and V 4 bases, and 4 bases lay outside the gene matches. Per the germline V gene, CDR1 is MDHEN and CDR2 is SYDVKM. This CDR3 has 14 amino acids. The CDR3 loop is CASSWTGGSTEAFF. Written as DNA, the CDR3 is TGTGCCAGCAGTTGGACAGGGGGTTCAACTGAAGCTTTCTTT.